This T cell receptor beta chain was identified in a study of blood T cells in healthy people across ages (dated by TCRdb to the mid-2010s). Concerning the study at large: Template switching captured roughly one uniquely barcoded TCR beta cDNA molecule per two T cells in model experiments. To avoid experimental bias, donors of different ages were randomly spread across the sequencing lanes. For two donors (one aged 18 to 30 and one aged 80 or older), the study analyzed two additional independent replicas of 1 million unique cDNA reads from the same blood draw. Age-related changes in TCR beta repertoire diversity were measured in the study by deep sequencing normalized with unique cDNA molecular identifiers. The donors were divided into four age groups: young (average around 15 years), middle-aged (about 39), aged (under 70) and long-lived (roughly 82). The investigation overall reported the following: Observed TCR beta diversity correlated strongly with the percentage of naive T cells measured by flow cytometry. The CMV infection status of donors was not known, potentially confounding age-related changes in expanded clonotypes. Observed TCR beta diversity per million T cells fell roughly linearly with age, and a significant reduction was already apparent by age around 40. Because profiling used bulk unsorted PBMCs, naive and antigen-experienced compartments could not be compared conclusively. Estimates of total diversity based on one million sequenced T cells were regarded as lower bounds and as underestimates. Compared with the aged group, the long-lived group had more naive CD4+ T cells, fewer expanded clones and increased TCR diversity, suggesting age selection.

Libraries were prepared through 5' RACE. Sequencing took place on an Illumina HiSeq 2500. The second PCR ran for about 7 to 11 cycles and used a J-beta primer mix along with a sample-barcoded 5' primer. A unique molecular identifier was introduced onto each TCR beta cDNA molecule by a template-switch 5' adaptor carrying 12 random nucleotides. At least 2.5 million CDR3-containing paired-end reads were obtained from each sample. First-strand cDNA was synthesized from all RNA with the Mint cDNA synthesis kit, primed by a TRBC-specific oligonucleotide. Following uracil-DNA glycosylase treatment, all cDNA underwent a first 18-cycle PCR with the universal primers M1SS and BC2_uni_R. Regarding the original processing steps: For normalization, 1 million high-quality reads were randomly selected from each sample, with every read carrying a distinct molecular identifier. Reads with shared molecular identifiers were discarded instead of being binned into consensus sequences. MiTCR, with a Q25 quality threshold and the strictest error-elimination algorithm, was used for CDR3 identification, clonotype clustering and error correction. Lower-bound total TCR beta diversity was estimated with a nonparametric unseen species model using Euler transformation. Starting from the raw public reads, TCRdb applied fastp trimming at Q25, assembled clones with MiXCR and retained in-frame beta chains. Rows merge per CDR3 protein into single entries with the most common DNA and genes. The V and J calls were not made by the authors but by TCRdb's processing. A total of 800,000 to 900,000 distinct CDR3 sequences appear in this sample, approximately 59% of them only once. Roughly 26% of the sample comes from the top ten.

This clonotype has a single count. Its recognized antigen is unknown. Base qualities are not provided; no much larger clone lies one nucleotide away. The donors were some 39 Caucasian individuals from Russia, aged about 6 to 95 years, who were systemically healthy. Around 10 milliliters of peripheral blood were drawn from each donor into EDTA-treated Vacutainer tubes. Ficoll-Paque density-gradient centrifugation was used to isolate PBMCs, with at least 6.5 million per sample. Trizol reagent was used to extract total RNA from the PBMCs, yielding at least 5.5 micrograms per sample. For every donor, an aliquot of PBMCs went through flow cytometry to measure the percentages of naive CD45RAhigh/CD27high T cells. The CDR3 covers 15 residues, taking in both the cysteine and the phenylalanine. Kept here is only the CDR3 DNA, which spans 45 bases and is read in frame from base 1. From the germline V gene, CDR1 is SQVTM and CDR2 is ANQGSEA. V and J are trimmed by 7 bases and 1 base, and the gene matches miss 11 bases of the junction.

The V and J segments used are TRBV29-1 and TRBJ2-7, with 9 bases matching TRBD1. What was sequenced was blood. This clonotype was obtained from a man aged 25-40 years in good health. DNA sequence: TGCAGCGCATCCCCGGGGGACAGGGCATCCTACGAGCAGTACTTC. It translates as CSASPGDRASYEQYF.